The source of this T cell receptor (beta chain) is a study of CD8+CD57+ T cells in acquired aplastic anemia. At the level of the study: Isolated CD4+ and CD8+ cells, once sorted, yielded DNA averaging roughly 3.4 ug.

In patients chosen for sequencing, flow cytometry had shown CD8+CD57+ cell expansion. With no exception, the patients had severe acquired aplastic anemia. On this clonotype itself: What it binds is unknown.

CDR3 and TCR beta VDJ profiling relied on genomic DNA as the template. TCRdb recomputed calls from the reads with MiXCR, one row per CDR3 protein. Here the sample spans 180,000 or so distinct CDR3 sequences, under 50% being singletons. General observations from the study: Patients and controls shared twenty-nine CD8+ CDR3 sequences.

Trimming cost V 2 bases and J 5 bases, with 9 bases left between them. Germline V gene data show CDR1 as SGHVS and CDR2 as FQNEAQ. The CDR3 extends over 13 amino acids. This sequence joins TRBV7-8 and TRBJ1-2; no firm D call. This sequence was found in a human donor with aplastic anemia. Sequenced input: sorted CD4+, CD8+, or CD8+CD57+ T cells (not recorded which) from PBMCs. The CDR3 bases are TGTGCCAGCAGCTTATTGACGGATTATGGCTACACCTTC. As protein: CASSLLTDYGYTF.